This is a list of T cell receptor beta chains from one sample in a study of neurological immune-mediated disorders. TCRdb analysed the 5' RACE reads with MiXCR anew, one entry per CDR3 protein. This sample yields around 64,000 distinct CDR3 sequences, of which 2.5% to 4% are seen a single time; around 5.5% belongs to the top ten. Source material: PBMCs. The receptors were gathered from a woman in her 50s with multiple sclerosis. Both conserved end residues are part of each CDR3. Each record gives: CDR3 DNA, CDR3 protein, clone size, CDR3 length, D gene, V gene, J gene. D genes are given only for firm matches. Only part of the rows carry a size: once, few, many, or a class if the clone is expanded.

TGTGCCAGCAGCCCGAGACTAGCGGGAGGGCCCCGAGAGACCCAGTACTTC	CASSPRLAGGPRETQYF	many	17	TRBD2	TRBV7-2	TRBJ2-5
TGTGCCACCAGATCTCGGGAGACCTACAATGAGCAGTTCTTC	CATRSRETYNEQFF	many	14	-	TRBV15	TRBJ2-1
TGCAGTGCTAGAGTGCGGGGAGGAGGCTACACCTTC	CSARVRGGGYTF	many	12	-	TRBV20-1	TRBJ1-2
TGCAGTGCTAGAGATGCAGCGGTTCTACAAGGCGAGCAGTACTTC	CSARDAAVLQGEQYF	many	15	-	TRBV20-1	TRBJ2-7
TGTGCCACCCAGGATCTTGCTGGCGAAAAACTGTTTTTT	CATQDLAGEKLFF	-	13	-	TRBV7-6	TRBJ1-4
TGTGCCATCAGCCTAGAGGGGGGTAGCAATCAGCCCCAGCATTTT	CAISLEGGSNQPQHF	many	15	-	TRBV10-3	TRBJ1-5
TGCAGCGTCGTCCCAACGGCGGGGGCGCGGACTGAAGCTTTCTTT	CSVVPTAGARTEAFF	many	15	-	TRBV29-1	TRBJ1-1
TGTGCCAGCACCGAACACTCCGGGACTGCCTACACCGGGGAGCTGTTTTTT	CASTEHSGTAYTGELFF	many	17	-	TRBV11-2	TRBJ2-2
TGTGCCAGCAGCTTGGGGACTGAGACCCAGTACTTC	CASSLGTETQYF	many	12	-	TRBV5-4	TRBJ2-5
TGCGCCAGCAGCTTGTCGGGGAGCAGCTCCTACAATGAGCAGTTCTTC	CASSLSGSSSYNEQFF	many	16	-	TRBV5-1	TRBJ2-1
TGTGCCAGCAGCGGACAGGGGGTAGGCTCCTACAATGAGCAGTTCTTC	CASSGQGVGSYNEQFF	many	16	TRBD1	TRBV7-3	TRBJ2-1
TGTGCCAGCAATCAGGGTGTCGACACTGAAGCTTTCTTT	CASNQGVDTEAFF	-	13	-	TRBV2	TRBJ1-1
TGCAGTGCGGAGGACAGCCGGAATGAAAAACTGTTTTTT	CSAEDSRNEKLFF	many	13	-	TRBV20-1	TRBJ1-4
TGTGCCATCGGTAGGATGGGGGACTACAATGAGCAGTTCTTC	CAIGRMGDYNEQFF	many	14	-	TRBV10-3	TRBJ2-1
TGTGCCAGTAGTACCCAGCACACCGGGGAGCTGTTTTTT	CASSTQHTGELFF	many	13	-	TRBV19	TRBJ2-2
TGTGCCAGCAGCCTAATAGAGACCCAGTACTTC	CASSLIETQYF	many	11	-	TRBV6-2/TRBV6-3	TRBJ2-5
TGTGCCAGCAGCTCTAGAGATACGCAGTATTTT	CASSSRDTQYF	many	11	-	TRBV7-3	TRBJ2-3
TGTGCCAGCAGTACAGGACTAGCGGGAGGGGCCGGGGAGCTGTTTTTT	CASSTGLAGGAGELFF	many	16	TRBD2	TRBV12-3/TRBV12-4	TRBJ2-2
TGTGCCAGCAGCCCCATGGCTAGCGGGGAGTTTGCGCAGTATTTT	CASSPMASGEFAQYF	many	15	TRBD2	TRBV7-9	TRBJ2-3
TGTGCCAGCAGCAGACCGACGGGACGGTACCTATCTGGGGCCAACGTCCTGACTTTC	CASSRPTGRYLSGANVLTF	many	19	-	TRBV7-2	TRBJ2-6
TGTGCCAGCAGCTTAGTTTCTAGCGGGGGGCGGGCAGATACGCAGTATTTT	CASSLVSSGGRADTQYF	many	17	TRBD2	TRBV7-2	TRBJ2-3
TGTGCCAGCAGCCTGGCGGGGGATAGAGGTGAAGCTTTCTTT	CASSLAGDRGEAFF	many	14	-	TRBV7-6	TRBJ1-1
TGTGCCAGCAGCATAGGTAGCAATCAGCCCCAGCATTTT	CASSIGSNQPQHF	many	13	-	TRBV5-5	TRBJ1-5
TGCAGCGTAGGGGACCTAGGGAGGAGCACAGATACGCAGTATTTT	CSVGDLGRSTDTQYF	many	15	-	TRBV29-1	TRBJ2-3
TGCGCCAGCAGCTCCTTACCGGTATACGAGCAGTACTTC	CASSSLPVYEQYF	many	13	-	TRBV5-1	TRBJ2-7
TGTGCCAGCAGCTCTGTACGGGGGGGATCCTACAATGAGCAGTTCTTC	CASSSVRGGSYNEQFF	many	16	TRBD2	TRBV5-6	TRBJ2-1
TGTGCCACCAGTGATTTAGGGGACAGAGAGCAGTTCTTC	CATSDLGDREQFF	many	13	TRBD1	TRBV24-1	TRBJ2-1
TGCGCCAGCAGCCACACAGGTAGTGAGACCCAGTACTTC	CASSHTGSETQYF	many	13	-	TRBV5-1	TRBJ2-5
TGTGCCAGCAGCCGGGTAGCGGGGGACTACAATGAGCAGTTCTTC	CASSRVAGDYNEQFF	many	15	TRBD2	TRBV9	TRBJ2-1
TGCAGTGCTAGAGCAGGGTTGAGCGGGGGGGCGATCGGGGAGCTGTTTTTT	CSARAGLSGGAIGELFF	many	17	TRBD2	TRBV20-1	TRBJ2-2
TGCGCCAGCAGCTTGGTCCTGGTTCTGAACACAGATACGCAGTATTTT	CASSLVLVLNTDTQYF	many	16	-	TRBV5-1	TRBJ2-3
TGCAGTGCTAGGGGTAGCCCTAGCGGGCCAGCCTTAAGCACGCAGTATTTT	CSARGSPSGPALSTQYF	many	17	TRBD2	TRBV20-1	TRBJ2-3
TGTGCCAGCAGTACTAGCGGGGGGGCCACAGATACGCAGTATTTT	CASSTSGGATDTQYF	medium-sized	15	TRBD2	TRBV12-3/TRBV12-4	TRBJ2-3
TGTGCCAGCAGGAAAGGATTACTAGCGGGAGGGGCAGATACGCAGTATTTT	CASRKGLLAGGADTQYF	many	17	TRBD2	TRBV6-2/TRBV6-3	TRBJ2-3
TGCGCCAGCAGCTGGGGACTAGCGGGAGGAGAGGAGCAGTACTTC	CASSWGLAGGEEQYF	many	15	TRBD2	TRBV5-1	TRBJ2-7